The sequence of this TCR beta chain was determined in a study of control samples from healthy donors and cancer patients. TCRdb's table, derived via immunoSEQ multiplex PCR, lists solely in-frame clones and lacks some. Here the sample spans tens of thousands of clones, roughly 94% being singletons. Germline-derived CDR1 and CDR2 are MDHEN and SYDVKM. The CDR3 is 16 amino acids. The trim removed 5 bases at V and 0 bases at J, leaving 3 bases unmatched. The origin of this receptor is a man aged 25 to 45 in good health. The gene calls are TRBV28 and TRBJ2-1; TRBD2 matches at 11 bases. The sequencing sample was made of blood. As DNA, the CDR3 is TGTGCCAGCAGTGTCACTAGCGGGAGCTCCTACAATGAGCAGTTCTTC. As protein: CASSVTSGSSYNEQFF.